One sample yielded the 7 T cell receptor beta chains listed below, sequenced in a study of CD8 T cells in ankylosing spondylitis. Their cognate antigens are unknown. TCRdb ran MiXCR on the 5' RACE reads and lists one entry per CDR3 protein. The sample contains 470,000 or so distinct CDR3 sequences, 25% to 30% of which appear only once. Overall study findings and caveats: Ankylosing spondylitis blood appeared to carry a characteristic TCR beta motif of seven to nine highly homologous variants.

The sequencing sample was made of blood, either unsorted or a sorted T cell fraction (not recorded which). These receptors were taken from a male donor with ankylosing spondylitis.

The chain is built from TRBV10-3 and TRBJ1-1; no reliable D call. This CDR3 is 12 amino acids long. V lost 7 bases and J lost 2, with 8 bases in between. Per the germline V gene, CDR1 is ENHRY and CDR2 is SYGVKD. CDR3 in DNA: TGTGCCATCAAAGGAGGAAACACTGAAGCTTTCTTT. It specifies CAIKGGNTEAFF.

This sequence joins TRBV11-2 and TRBJ2-7; D unresolved. This CDR3 has 14 residues. CDR1 is SGHAT and CDR2 is FQNNGV in the germline V gene. Trimming pared 1 base from V and 2 bases from J, leaving 9 bases between. The CDR3 here is CASSLGVAPYEQYV. The CDR3 nucleotides are TGTGCCAGCAGCTTAGGAGTAGCCCCCTACGAGCAGTACGTC.

The rearrangement links TRBV6-1 to TRBJ2-1, with 10 bases aligning to TRBD2. The ends lost 2 bases at V and 0 bases at J; junction bases unmatched: 4. This CDR3 is 17 amino acids long. CDR1 MNHNS and CDR2 SASEGT come from the germline V gene. CDR3 DNA: TGTGCCAGCAGTGAAAAGGCTAGCGGGAGCTCCTACAATGAGCAGTTCTTC. Protein product: CASSEKASGSSYNEQFF.

The J gene is TRBJ2-7, the V gene TRBV13; D unresolved. The CDR3 sequence is 15 residues long. V gave up 2 bases and J gave up 3 bases, with 14 bases separating them. Looked up from germline, CDR1 is PRHDT and CDR2 is FYEKMQ (reference sequence). The CDR3 spells CASSLKFGPNYEQYF. CDR3 sequence (DNA): TGTGCCAGCAGCTTAAAATTCGGCCCTAACTACGAGCAGTACTTC. Variable domain in full (rest from reference TRBV13 and TRBJ2-7): AAGVIQSPRHLIKEKRETATLKCYPIPRHDTVYWYQQGPGQDPQFLISFYEKMQSDKGSIPDRFSAQQFSDYHSELNMSSLELGDSALYFCASSLKFGPNYEQYFGPGTRLTVT.

The chain recombines TRBV18 with TRBJ2-7, with D perhaps TRBD2 (6 bases). The CDR3 has 13 residues. Trimming shortened V by 2 bases and J by 5 bases, and 10 bases separated the two germline ends. Germline V gives CDR1 KGHSH, CDR2 LQKENI. In DNA form, the CDR3 reads TGTGCCAGCTCACCATCCAGGAGGGACGAGCAGTACGTC. It is translated as CASSPSRRDEQYV.

This clonotype showed up just a few times. The rearrangement joins TRBV6-1 to TRBJ2-3; possible D gene TRBD1, 6 bases. This CDR3 has 15 amino acids. Trimming took 4 bases from V and 2 from J, leaving 13 bases between them. Germline values: CDR1 MNHNS, CDR2 SASEGT. The CDR3 DNA is TGTGCCAGCAGTGGGCTACAGGGCCCCACAGATACGCAGTATTTT. Protein sequence: CASSGLQGPTDTQYF.

This clonotype was counted only a few times. This chain joins TRBV7-9 and TRBJ2-1; 7 bases fit TRBD1. The CDR3 is 17 amino acids. Per the germline V gene, CDR1 is SEHNR and CDR2 is FQNEAQ (reference sequence). V dropped 4 bases and J dropped 0; count of bases not matched to a gene: 9. CDR3 amino acids: CASSSPPGQSSYNEQFF. DNA of the CDR3: TGTGCCAGCAGCTCGCCTCCGGGACAGTCCTCCTACAATGAGCAGTTCTTC.